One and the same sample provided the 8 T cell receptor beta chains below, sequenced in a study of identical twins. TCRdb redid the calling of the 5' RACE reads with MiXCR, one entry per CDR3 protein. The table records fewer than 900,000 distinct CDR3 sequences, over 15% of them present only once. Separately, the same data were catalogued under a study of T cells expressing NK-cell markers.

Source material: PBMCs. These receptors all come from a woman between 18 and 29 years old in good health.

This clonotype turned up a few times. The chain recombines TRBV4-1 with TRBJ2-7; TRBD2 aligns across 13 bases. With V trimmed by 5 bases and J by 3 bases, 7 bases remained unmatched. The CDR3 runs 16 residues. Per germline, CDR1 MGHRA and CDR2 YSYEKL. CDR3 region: CASSSRGLAGVYEQYF. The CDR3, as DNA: TGCGCCAGCAGCTCCCGAGGACTAGCGGGGGTCTACGAGCAGTACTTC.

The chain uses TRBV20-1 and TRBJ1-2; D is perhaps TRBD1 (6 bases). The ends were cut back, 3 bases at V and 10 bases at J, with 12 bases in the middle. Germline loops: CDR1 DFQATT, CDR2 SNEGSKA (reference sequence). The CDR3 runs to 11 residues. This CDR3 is CSASGTTFYTF. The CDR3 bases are TGCAGTGCTAGCGGGACAACCTTCTACACCTTC.

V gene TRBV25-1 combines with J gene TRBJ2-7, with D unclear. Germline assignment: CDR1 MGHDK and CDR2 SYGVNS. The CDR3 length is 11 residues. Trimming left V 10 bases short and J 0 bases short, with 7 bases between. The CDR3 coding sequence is TGTGCCATTACGGACTCCTACGAGCAGTACTTC. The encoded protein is CAITDSYEQYF.

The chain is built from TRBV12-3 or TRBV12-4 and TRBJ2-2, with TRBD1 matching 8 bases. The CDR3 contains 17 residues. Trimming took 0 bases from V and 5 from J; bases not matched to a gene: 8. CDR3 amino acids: CASSLAGRGLRTGELFF. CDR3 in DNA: TGTGCCAGCAGTTTAGCGGGCAGGGGGCTGAGGACCGGGGAGCTGTTTTTT.

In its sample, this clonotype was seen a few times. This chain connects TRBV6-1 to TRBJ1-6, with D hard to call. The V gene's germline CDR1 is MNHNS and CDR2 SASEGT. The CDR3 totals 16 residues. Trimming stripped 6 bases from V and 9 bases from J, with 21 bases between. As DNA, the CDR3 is TGTGCCAGCAGCCGGCCGGTTAGCGGGTTGAGTTCACCCCTCCACTTT. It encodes CASSRPVSGLSSPLHF.

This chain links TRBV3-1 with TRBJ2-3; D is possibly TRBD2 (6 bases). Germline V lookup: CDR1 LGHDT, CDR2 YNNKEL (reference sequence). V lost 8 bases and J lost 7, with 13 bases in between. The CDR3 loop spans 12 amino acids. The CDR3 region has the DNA TGTGCCAGCGGGTGGCTAGCGAATACGCAGTATTTT. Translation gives CASGWLANTQYF.

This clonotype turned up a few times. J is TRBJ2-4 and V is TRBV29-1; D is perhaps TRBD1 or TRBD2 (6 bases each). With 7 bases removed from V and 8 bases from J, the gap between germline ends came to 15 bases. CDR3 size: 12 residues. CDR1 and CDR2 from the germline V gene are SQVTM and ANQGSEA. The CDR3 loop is CSAGDSGDIQYF. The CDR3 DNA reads TGCAGCGCAGGGGACTCCGGGGACATTCAGTACTTC.

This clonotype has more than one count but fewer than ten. Written as DNA, the CDR3 is TGTGCCAGCAGCCGTCTGACTAATCAGCCCCAGCATTTT. It codes for CASSRLTNQPQHF. The rearrangement uses TRBV12-3 or TRBV12-4 and TRBJ1-5; no firm D call. There are 13 residues in the CDR3. The ends were cut back, 6 bases at V and 4 bases at J, with 10 bases in the middle.